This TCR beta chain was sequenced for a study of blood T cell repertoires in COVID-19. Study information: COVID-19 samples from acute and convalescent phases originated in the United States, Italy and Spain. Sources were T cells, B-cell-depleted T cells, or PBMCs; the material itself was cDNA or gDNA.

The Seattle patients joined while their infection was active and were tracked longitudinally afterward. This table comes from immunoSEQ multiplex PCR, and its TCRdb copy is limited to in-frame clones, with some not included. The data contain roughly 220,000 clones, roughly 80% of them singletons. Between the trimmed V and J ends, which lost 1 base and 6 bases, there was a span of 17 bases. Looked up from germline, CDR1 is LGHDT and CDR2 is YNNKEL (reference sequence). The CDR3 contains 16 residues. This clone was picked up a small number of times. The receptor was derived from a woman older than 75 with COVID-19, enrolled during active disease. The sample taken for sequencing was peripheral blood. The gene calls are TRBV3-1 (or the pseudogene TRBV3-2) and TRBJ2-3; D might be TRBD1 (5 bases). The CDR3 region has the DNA TGTGCCAGCAGCCAAGCTCAGGGTGGGATCACGGATACGCAGTATTTT. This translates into CASSQAQGGITDTQYF.